Listed below are T cell receptor beta chains from one sample, sequenced in a study of cytomegalovirus exposure and HLA in healthy donors. Sequencing was performed with immunoSEQ multiplex PCR; in TCRdb, only in-frame clones are kept and a portion is missing. This sample has about 160,000 clones, with 77% found just once. The sample was PBMCs. The receptors originated from a man in his fifties in good health and CMV-seropositive. CDR3s include the opening cysteine and the closing phenylalanine or tryptophan. D genes are given only for firm matches. The size field is filled for only some rows; it gives once, few, many or a size class.

j_call clone_size d_call v_call cdr3_aa cdr3_nt
TRBJ2-7 - - TRBV5-1 CASSLGRVEYEQYF TGCGCCAGCAGCTTGGGGAGGGTTGAGTACGAGCAGTACTTC
TRBJ1-5 - - TRBV19 CASSIDLSGFSQPQHF TGTGCCAGTAGTATAGATCTATCAGGGTTCAGTCAGCCCCAGCATTTT
TRBJ1-1 once TRBD1 TRBV4-3 CASRTTGANTEAFF TGCGCCAGCAGGACGACAGGGGCCAACACTGAAGCTTTCTTT
TRBJ1-5 - - TRBV7-9 CASSLVGGQPQHF TGTGCCAGCAGCTTAGTAGGAGGTCAGCCCCAGCATTTT
TRBJ1-2 - TRBD1 TRBV9 CASSVGGDRGYGYTF TGTGCCAGCAGCGTAGGCGGGGACAGGGGGTATGGCTACACCTTC
TRBJ2-7 - TRBD2 TRBV29-1 CSVDGGGPYEQYF TGCAGCGTTGACGGGGGGGGGCCCTACGAGCAGTACTTC
TRBJ2-1 - - TRBV27 CASSLLTVNEQFF TGTGCCAGCAGTTTACTTACAGTCAATGAGCAGTTCTTC
TRBJ1-6 - - TRBV2 CASSDRGRSSPLHF TGTGCCAGCAGTGATCGGGGTAGGAGTTCACCCCTCCACTTT
TRBJ1-2 - - TRBV19 CASSIPSLGRSGYGYTF TGTGCCAGTAGTATTCCCTCTTTAGGACGGAGCGGCTATGGCTACACCTTC
TRBJ2-5 - TRBD2 TRBV7-2 CASSLVGGGKQETQYF TGTGCCAGCAGCTTAGTTGGCGGGGGGAAGCAAGAGACCCAGTACTTC
TRBJ2-5 - - TRBV4-1 CASSQAPQGWGTQYF TGCGCCAGCAGCCAAGCCCCGCAGGGCTGGGGGACCCAGTACTTC
TRBJ1-2 - - TRBV11-2 CASSFVGRANYGYTF TGTGCCAGCAGCTTCGTTGGGAGGGCTAACTATGGCTACACCTTC
TRBJ1-1 - - TRBV7-2 CASSLVGAEGTEAFF TGTGCCAGCAGCTTAGTAGGGGCGGAGGGCACTGAAGCTTTCTTT
TRBJ1-3 - - TRBV6-1 CASRAGLSGNTIYF TGTGCCAGCAGAGCGGGTCTCTCTGGAAACACCATATATTTT
TRBJ2-7 few TRBD1 TRBV23-1 CASSLDRGRTYEQYF TGCGCCAGCAGCCTAGACAGGGGGAGAACCTACGAGCAGTACTTC
TRBJ1-2 - - TRBV27 CASSFSANYGYTF TGTGCCAGCAGTTTCTCAGCTAACTATGGCTACACCTTC
TRBJ1-1 - - TRBV27 CASSLMAGRGLNTEAFF TGTGCCAGCAGTTTAATGGCGGGACGGGGCCTGAACACTGAAGCTTTCTTT
TRBJ1-1 - - TRBV19 CASSIDQGSTEAFF TGTGCCAGTAGTATAGACCAGGGGAGCACTGAAGCTTTCTTT
TRBJ1-2 few TRBD1 TRBV2 CASSGSLTGVYGYTF TGTGCCAGCAGTGGGAGTTTGACAGGGGTGTATGGCTACACCTTC
TRBJ1-3 - - TRBV19 CASSGQFSGNTIYF TGTGCCAGTAGTGGACAGTTCTCTGGAAACACCATATATTTT
TRBJ2-7 - - TRBV19 CASSAGPPYEQYF TGTGCCAGTAGCGCGGGGCCCCCCTACGAGCAGTACTTC
TRBJ2-6 - - TRBV5-1 CASSLTSAGANVLTF TGCGCCAGCAGCTTGACCTCAGCTGGGGCCAACGTCCTGACTTTC
TRBJ2-1 - - TRBV27 CASSLSDNYNEQFF TGTGCCAGCAGTTTATCGGACAACTACAATGAGCAGTTCTTC
TRBJ1-1 - TRBD1 TRBV6-1 CASTLGGPNTEAFF TGTGCCAGCACCCTAGGGGGCCCGAACACTGAAGCTTTCTTT
TRBJ2-7 - - TRBV4-3 CASSPHLNGLISYEQYF TGCGCCAGCAGCCCACATCTGAATGGACTGATTTCCTACGAGCAGTACTTC
TRBJ1-2 - - TRBV9 CASSAPTRVYGYTF TGTGCCAGCAGCGCCCCGACCAGGGTGTATGGCTACACCTTC